The sequence of this T cell receptor (beta chain) was determined in a study of cytomegalovirus exposure and HLA in healthy donors. In regard to this clone: Its antigen remains unidentified.

The germline CDR1 and CDR2 sequences are MNHEY and SMNVEV (reference sequence). V gave up 4 bases and J gave up 5 bases; unmatched junction bases: 5. CDR3 length: 16 amino acids. PCR employed 60 Vbeta and 13 Jbeta primers. Data came from immunoSEQ multiplex PCR; TCRdb stores just in-frame clones and leaves some out. The table records 250,000 to 350,000 clones, roughly 88% of them present only once. Overall study results and limits: Reportedly, cytomegalovirus status was diagnosed with high sensitivity and specificity. In a later analysis, a missense DCLRE1C variant was linked to TCR beta V- and J-gene trimming.

The chain employs TRBV27 and TRBJ2-3; TRBD2 aligns across 14 bases. Sequencing was carried out using PBMCs. The origin of this receptor is a man between 35 and 55 years old in good health and CMV-seropositive. CDR3 bases: TGTGCCAGCAGTTCGGGACTAGCGGGAGATAAAGATACGCAGTATTTT. Residues: CASSSGLAGDKDTQYF.